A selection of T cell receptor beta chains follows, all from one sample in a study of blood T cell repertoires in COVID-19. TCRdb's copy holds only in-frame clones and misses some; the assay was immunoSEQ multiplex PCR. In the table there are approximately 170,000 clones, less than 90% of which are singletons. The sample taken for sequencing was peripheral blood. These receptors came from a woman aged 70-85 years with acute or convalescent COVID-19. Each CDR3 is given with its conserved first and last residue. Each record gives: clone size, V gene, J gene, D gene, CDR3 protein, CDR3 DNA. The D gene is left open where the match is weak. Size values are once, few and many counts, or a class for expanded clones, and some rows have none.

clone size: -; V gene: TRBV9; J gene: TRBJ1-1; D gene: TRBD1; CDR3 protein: CASSVGDSRGNTEAFF; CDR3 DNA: TGTGCCAGCAGCGTGGGGGACAGTAGAGGCAACACTGAAGCTTTCTTT
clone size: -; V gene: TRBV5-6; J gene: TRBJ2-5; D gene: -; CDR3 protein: CASSRDTLEYF; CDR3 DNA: TGTGCCAGCAGCAGGGACACCCTGGAGTACTTC
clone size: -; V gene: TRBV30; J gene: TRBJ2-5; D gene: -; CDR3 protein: CAWNRDKGHATQYF; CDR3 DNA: TGTGCCTGGAACCGGGACAAGGGCCACGCGACCCAGTACTTC
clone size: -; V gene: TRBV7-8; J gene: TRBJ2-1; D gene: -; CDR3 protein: CASSSLDYNEQFF; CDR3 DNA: TGTGCCAGCAGCTCACTAGATTACAATGAGCAGTTCTTC
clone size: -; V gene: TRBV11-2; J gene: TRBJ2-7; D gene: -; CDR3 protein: CASSFGQYYEQYF; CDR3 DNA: TGTGCCAGCAGCTTCGGACAGTACTACGAGCAGTACTTC
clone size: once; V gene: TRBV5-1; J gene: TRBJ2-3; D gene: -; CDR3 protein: CASSLGPSTDTQYF; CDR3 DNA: TGCGCCAGCAGCTTGGGTCCTAGCACAGATACGCAGTATTTT
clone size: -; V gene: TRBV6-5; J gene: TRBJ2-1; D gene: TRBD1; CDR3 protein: CADSRDSPSYNEQFF; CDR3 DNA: TGTGCGGACTCACGGGACAGCCCTTCCTACAATGAGCAGTTCTTC
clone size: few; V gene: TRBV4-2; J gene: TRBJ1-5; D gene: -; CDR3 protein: CASSQSYRVDQPQHF; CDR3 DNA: TGTGCCAGCAGCCAATCGTACAGGGTCGATCAGCCCCAGCATTTT
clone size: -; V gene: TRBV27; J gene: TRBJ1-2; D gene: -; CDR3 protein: CASSSNSGYGYTF; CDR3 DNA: TGTGCCAGCAGTTCCAATTCAGGTTACGGCTACACCTTC
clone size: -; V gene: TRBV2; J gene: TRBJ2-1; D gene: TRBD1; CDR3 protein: CASSEPSRDRGKGMYNEQFF; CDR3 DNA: TGTGCCAGCAGTGAGCCCTCCCGGGACAGGGGTAAAGGGATGTACAATGAGCAGTTCTTC
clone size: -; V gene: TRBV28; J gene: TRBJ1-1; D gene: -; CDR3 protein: CASSTLGREAFF; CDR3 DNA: TGTGCCAGCAGCACCTTGGGGAGGGAAGCTTTCTTT
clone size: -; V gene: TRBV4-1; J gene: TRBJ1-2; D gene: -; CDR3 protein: CASSQDPGAGVYGYTF; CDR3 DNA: TGCGCCAGCAGCCAAGATCCTGGGGCAGGGGTCTATGGCTACACCTTC
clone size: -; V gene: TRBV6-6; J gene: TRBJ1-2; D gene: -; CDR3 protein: CASSYYSAGGYTF; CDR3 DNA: TGTGCCAGCAGTTACTACAGCGCGGGGGGCTACACCTTC
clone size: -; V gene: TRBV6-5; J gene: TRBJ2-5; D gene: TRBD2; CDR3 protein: CASSRGDETQYF; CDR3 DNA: TGTGCCAGCAGTCGGGGGGATGAGACCCAGTACTTC
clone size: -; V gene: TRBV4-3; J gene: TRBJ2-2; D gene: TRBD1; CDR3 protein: CASSPSGTAQPHRRNTGELFF; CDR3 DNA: TGCGCCAGCAGCCCTTCTGGGACAGCACAACCACATCGACGGAACACCGGGGAGCTGTTTTTT
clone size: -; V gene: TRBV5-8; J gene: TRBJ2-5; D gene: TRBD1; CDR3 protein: CASSLFSGGLETQYF; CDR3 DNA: TGTGCCAGCAGCCTCTTCTCAGGGGGCCTGGAGACCCAGTACTTC
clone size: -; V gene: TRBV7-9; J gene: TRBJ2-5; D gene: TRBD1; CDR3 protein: CASSTSRTGSETQYF; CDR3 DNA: TGTGCCAGCAGCACTAGTCGGACAGGGTCGGAGACCCAGTACTTC
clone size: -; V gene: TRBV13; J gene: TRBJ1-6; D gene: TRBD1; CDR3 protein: CASSIWTGLGNSPLHF; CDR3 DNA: TGTGCCAGCAGCATATGGACAGGGCTAGGTAATTCACCCCTCCACTTT
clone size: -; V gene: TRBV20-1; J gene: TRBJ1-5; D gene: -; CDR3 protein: CSASLTGGGPQHF; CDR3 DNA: TGCAGTGCTAGTCTTACAGGTGGTGGGCCCCAGCATTTT
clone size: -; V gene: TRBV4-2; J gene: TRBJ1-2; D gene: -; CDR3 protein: CASSQDLAGLGYTF; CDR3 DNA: TGTGCCAGCAGCCAAGATCTTGCCGGTCTGGGCTACACCTTC
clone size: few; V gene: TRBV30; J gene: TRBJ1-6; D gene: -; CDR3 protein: CAWISPSSYNSPLHF; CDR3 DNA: TGTGCCTGGATATCCCCGAGCTCCTATAATTCACCCCTCCACTTT
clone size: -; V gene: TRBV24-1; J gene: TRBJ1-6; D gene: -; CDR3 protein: CATKASPGRDGGNSPLHF; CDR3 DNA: TGTGCCACCAAGGCCTCCCCCGGGCGGGATGGTGGGAATTCACCCCTCCACTTT
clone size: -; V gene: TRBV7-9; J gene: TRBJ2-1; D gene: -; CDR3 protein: CASSLALGTGPFF; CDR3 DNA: TGTGCCAGCAGCTTAGCGCTAGGTACAGGTCCGTTCTTC
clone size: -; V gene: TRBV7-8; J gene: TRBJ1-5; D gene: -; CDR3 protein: CASSLSGDQPQHF; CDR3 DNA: TGTGCCAGCAGCTTATCAGGGGATCAGCCCCAGCATTTT
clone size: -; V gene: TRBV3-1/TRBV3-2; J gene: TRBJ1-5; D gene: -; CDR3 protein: CASSQVTPLAIRPETSNQPQHF; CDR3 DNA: TGTGCCAGCAGCCAAGTCACCCCGCTTGCAATTCGACCTGAGACATCCAATCAGCCCCAGCATTTT
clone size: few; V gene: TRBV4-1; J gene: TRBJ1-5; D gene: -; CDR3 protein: CASSQEIGNQPQHF; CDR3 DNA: TGCGCCAGCAGCCAAGAAATCGGGAATCAGCCCCAGCATTTT
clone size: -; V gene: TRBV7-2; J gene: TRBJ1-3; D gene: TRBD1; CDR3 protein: CASSLEGARGNTIYF; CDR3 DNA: TGTGCCAGCAGCTTAGAGGGGGCGCGAGGAAACACCATATATTTT
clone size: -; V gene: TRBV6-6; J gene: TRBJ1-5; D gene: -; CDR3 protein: CASSYPPEEPQHF; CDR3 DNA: TGTGCCAGCAGTTACCCGCCAGAGGAGCCCCAGCATTTT
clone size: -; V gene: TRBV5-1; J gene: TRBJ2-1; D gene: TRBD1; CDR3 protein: CASRPGQGTDEQFF; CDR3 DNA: TGCGCCAGCAGACCGGGACAGGGGACCGATGAGCAGTTCTTC
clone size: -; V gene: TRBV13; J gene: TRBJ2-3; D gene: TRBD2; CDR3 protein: CASSGRLAGGWTDTQYF; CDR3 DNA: TGTGCCAGCAGCGGTCGGCTAGCGGGGGGGTGGACAGATACGCAGTATTTT
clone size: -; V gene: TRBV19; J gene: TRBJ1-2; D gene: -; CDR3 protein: CASSTTGDYGYTF; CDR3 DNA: TGTGCCAGTAGTACGACAGGAGACTATGGCTACACCTTC
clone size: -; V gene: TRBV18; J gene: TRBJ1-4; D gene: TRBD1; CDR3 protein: CASSPNRDSNEKLFF; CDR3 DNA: TGTGCCAGCTCACCGAACCGGGACAGTAATGAAAAACTGTTTTTT
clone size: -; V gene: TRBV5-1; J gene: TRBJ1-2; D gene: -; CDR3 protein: CASSLGQSYGYTF; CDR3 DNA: TGCGCCAGCAGCTTGGGACAGAGCTATGGCTACACCTTC
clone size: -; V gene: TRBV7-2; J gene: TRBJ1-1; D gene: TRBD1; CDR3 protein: CASSSGTANTEAFF; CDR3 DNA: TGTGCCAGCAGTTCCGGGACAGCGAACACTGAAGCTTTCTTT
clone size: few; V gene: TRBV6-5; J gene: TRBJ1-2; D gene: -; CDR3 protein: CASSYAQDVFGYTF; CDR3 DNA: TGTGCCAGCAGTTACGCACAGGATGTCTTCGGCTACACCTTC
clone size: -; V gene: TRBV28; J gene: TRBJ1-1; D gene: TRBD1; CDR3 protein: CASSSFGDRGGNTEAFF; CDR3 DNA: TGTGCCAGCAGTTCATTCGGCGACAGGGGAGGAAACACTGAAGCTTTCTTT
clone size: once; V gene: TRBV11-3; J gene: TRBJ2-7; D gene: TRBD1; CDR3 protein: CASSPFGTGTSMTYEQYF; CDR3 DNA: TGTGCCAGCAGCCCGTTTGGGACAGGCACCTCTATGACCTACGAGCAGTACTTC
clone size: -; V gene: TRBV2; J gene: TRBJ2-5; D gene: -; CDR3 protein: CASTHIQETQYF; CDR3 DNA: TGTGCCAGCACTCACATCCAAGAGACCCAGTACTTC
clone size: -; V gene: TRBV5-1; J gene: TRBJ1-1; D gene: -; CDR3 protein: CASSPRQGKNTEAFF; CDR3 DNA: TGCGCCAGCAGCCCTCGGCAGGGAAAGAACACTGAAGCTTTCTTT
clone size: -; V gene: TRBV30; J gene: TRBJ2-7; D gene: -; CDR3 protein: CAWTRGRWEQYF; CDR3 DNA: TGTGCCTGGACCAGGGGGAGGTGGGAGCAGTACTTC